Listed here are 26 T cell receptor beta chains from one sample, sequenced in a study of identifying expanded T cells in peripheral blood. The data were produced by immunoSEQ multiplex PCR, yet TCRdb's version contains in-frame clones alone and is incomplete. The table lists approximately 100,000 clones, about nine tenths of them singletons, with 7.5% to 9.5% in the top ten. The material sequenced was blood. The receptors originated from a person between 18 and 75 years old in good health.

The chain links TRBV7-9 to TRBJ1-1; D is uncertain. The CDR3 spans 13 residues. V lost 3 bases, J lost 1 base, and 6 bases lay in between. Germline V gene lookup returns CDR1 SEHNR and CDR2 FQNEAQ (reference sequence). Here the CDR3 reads CASSFSTNTEAFF. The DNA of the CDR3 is TGTGCCAGCAGCTTCAGTACGAACACTGAAGCTTTCTTT.

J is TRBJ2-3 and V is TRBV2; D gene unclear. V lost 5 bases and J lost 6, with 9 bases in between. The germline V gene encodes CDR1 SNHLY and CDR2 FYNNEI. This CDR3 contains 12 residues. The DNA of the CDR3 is TGTGCCAGCAGTCGACTGCAGGATACGCAGTATTTT. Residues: CASSRLQDTQYF.

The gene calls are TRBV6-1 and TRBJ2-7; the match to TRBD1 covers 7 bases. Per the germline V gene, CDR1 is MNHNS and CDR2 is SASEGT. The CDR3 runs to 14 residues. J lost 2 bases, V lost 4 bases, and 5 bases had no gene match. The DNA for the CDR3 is TGTGCCAGCAGTGCAAACGGACAGGCCTACGAGCAGTACTTC. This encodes CASSANGQAYEQYF.

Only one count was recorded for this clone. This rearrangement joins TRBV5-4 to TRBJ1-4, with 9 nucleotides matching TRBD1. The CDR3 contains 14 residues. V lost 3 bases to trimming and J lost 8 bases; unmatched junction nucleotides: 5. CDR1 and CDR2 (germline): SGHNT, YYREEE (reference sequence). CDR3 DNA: TGTGCCAGCAGCTACGGGACAGGGCGAGAAAAACTGTTTTTT. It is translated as CASSYGTGREKLFF.

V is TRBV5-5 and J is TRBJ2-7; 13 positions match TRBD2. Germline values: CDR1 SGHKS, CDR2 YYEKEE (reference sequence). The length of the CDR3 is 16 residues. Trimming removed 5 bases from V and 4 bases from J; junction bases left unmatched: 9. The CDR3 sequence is CASRLGLAGVLYEQYF. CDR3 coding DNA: TGTGCCAGCAGACTTGGACTAGCGGGAGTTCTGTACGAGCAGTACTTC.

CDR3 coding DNA: TGCGCCAGCAGTGTCCGACAGGTCCCTCTTGCGGCCCAGTACTTC. Residues: CASSVRQVPLAAQYF. The V and J genes are TRBV5-1 and TRBJ2-5, with TRBD1 as a possible D gene (6 bases). V lost 5 bases, J lost 9 bases, and 23 bases lay in between. Germline V gene lookup returns CDR1 SGHRS and CDR2 YFSETQ. The CDR3 runs 15 residues.

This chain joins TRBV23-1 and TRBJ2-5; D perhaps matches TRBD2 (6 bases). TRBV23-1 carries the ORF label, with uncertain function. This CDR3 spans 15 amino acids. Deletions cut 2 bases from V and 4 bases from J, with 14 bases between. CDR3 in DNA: TGCGCCAGCAGTCAACCTGGGGCAGCGGGAGAGACCCAGTACTTC. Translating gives CASSQPGAAGETQYF.

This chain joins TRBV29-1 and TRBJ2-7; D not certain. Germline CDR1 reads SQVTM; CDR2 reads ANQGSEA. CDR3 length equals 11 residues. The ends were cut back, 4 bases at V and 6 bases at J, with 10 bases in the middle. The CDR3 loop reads CSVAAPSEQYF. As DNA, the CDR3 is TGCAGCGTTGCCGCGCCTTCCGAGCAGTACTTC.

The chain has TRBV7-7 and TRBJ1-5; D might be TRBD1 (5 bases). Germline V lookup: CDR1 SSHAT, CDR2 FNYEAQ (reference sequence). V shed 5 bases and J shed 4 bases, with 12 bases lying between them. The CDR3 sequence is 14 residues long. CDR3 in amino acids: CASSQGRGNQPQHF. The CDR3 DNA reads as TGTGCCAGCAGCCAGGGACGGGGGAATCAGCCCCAGCATTTT.

The CDR3 DNA is TGCGCCAGCAGCCAAGCTTCCCAGGTGGAAGAGACCCAGTACTTC. It encodes CASSQASQVEETQYF. This chain connects TRBV4-1 to TRBJ2-5; D is unclear. Deletions cut 1 base from V and 3 bases from J, with 12 bases between. The CDR3 consists of 15 residues. Per germline, CDR1 MGHRA and CDR2 YSYEKL.

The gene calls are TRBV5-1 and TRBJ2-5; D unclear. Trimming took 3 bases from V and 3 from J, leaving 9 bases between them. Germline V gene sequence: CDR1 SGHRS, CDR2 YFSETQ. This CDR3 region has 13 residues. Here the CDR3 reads CASSWAREETQYF. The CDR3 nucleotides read TGCGCCAGCAGCTGGGCCCGAGAAGAGACCCAGTACTTC.

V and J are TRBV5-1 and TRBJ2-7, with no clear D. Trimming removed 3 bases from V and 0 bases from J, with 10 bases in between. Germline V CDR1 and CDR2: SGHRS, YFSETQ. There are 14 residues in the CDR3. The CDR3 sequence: CASSSQPSSYEQYF. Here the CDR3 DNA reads TGCGCCAGCAGCTCTCAGCCGAGCTCCTACGAGCAGTACTTC.

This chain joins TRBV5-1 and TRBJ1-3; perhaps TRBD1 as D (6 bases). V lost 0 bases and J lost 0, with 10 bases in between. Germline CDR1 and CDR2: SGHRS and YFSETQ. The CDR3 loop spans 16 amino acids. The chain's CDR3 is CASSLAGDSSGNTIYF. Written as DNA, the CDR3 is TGCGCCAGCAGCTTGGCAGGGGATAGCTCTGGAAACACCATATATTTT.

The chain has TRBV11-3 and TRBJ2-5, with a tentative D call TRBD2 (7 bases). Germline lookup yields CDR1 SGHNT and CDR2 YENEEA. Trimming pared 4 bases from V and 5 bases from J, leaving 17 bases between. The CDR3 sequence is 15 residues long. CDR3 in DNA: TGTGCCAGCAGCTCGGGGGGCCCCCCCCGGGAGACCCAGTACTTC. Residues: CASSSGGPPRETQYF.

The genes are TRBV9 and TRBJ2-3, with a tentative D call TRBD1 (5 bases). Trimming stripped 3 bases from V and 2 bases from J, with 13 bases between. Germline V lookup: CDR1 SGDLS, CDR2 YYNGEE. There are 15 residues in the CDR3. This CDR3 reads CASSETVLNTDTQYF. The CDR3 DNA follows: TGTGCCAGCAGCGAGACAGTCCTCAACACAGATACGCAGTATTTT. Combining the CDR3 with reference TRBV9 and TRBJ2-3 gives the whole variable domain DSGVTQTPKHLITATGQRVTLRCSPRSGDLSVYWYQQSLDQGLQFLIQYYNGEERAKGNILERFSAQQFPDLHSELNLSSLELGDSALYFCASSETVLNTDTQYFGPGTRLTVL.

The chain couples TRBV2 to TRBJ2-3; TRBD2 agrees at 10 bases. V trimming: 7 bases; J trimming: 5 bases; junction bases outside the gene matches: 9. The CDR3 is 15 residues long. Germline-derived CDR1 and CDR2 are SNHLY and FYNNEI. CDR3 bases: TGTGCCAGCATCCCCGGGAGCGGGGGGGGAGATACGCAGTATTTT. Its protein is CASIPGSGGGDTQYF.

CDR3 coding DNA: TGTGCCAGCTCACTCACGACTAGCGGGCTTGGTATCTACGAGCAGTACTTC. Encoded protein: CASSLTTSGLGIYEQYF. The V and J genes are TRBV18 and TRBJ2-7; 10 bases agree with TRBD2. Per the germline V gene, CDR1 is KGHSH and CDR2 is LQKENI. V dropped 4 bases and J dropped 3; count of bases not matched to a gene: 12. The CDR3 is 17 amino acids.

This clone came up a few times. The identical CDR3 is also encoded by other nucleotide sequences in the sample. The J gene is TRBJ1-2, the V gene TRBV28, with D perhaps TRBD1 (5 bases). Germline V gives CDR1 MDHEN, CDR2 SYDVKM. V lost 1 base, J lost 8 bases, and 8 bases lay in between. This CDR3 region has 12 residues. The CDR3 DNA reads TGTGCCAGCAGTTTATTAAGGGACGGCTACACCTTC. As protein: CASSLLRDGYTF.

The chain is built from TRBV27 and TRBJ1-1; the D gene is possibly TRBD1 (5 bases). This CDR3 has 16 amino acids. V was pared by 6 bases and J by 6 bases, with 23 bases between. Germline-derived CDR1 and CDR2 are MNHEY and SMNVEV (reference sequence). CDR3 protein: CASSSLGRPAGAEAFF. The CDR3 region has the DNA TGTGCCAGCAGCTCTCTTGGGCGGCCAGCGGGGGCTGAAGCTTTCTTT.

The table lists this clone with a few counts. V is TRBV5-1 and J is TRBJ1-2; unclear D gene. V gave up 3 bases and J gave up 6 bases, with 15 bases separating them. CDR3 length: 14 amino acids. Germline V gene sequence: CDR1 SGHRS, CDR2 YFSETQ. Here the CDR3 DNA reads TGCGCCAGCAGCTCCGGGGAGATCTCGAATGGCTACACCTTC. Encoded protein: CASSSGEISNGYTF.

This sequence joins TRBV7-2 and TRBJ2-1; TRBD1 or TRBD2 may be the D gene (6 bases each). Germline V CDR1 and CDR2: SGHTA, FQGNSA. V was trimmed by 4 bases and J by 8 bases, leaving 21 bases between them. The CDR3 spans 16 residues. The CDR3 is CASSSLVGGSTDEQFF. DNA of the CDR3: TGTGCCAGCAGCTCCCTCGTGGGGGGCTCCACGGATGAGCAGTTCTTC.

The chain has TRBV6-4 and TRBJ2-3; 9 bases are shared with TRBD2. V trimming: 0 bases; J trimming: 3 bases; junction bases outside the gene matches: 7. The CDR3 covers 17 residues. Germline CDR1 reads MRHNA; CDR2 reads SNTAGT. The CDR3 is CASSDSRVTSGTDTQYF. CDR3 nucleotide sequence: TGTGCCAGCAGTGACTCGAGGGTTACTAGCGGGACAGATACGCAGTATTTT.

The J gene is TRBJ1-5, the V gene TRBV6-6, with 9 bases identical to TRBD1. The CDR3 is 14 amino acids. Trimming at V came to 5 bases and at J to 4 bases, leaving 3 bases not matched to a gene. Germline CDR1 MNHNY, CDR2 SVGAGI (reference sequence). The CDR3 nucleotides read TGTGCCAGCAGTCCCGGACAGGGGAATCAGCCCCAGCATTTT. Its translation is CASSPGQGNQPQHF.

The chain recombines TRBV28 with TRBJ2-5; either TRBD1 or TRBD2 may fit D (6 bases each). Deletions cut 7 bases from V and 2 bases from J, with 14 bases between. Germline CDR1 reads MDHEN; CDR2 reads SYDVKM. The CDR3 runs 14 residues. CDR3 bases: TGTGCCAGCAACCTCCGGGGGCCGCAAGAGACCCAGTACTTC. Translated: CASNLRGPQETQYF.

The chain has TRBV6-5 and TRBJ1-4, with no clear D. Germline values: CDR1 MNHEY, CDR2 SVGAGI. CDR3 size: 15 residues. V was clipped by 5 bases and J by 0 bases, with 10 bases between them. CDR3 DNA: TGTGCCAGCAGTCGCGGGCCTGCAACTAATGAAAAACTGTTTTTT. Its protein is CASSRGPATNEKLFF.

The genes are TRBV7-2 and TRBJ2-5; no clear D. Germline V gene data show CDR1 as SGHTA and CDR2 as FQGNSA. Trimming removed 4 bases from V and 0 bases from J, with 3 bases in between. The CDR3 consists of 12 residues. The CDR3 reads CASSSYQETQYF. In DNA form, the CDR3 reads TGTGCCAGCAGCTCCTACCAAGAGACCCAGTACTTC.